A single sample is the source of the 16 T cell receptor beta chains below, sequenced in a study of blood T cells in healthy people across ages. A sample-barcoded 5' primer and a J-beta primer mix were used in a second PCR of roughly 6 to 11 cycles. One entry per CDR3 protein, called by TCRdb with MiXCR from the 5' RACE reads. The table includes almost 300,000 distinct CDR3 sequences, roughly 29% detected once. What was sequenced was blood. These receptors came from a woman in her seventies in good health.

The chain has TRBV7-2 and TRBJ1-5; the D gene is possibly TRBD1 (6 bases). CDR1 is SGHTA and CDR2 is FQGNSA in the germline V gene. The CDR3 extends over 13 amino acids. The germline V and J ends were trimmed by 6 bases and 2 bases, with 8 bases remaining between them. The CDR3 spells CASRAGGNQPQHF. The CDR3, as DNA: TGTGCCAGCAGGGCAGGGGGCAATCAGCCCCAGCATTTT.

This clonotype was seen more than once but under ten times. This rearrangement joins TRBV7-2 to TRBJ2-1; a possible D gene is TRBD2 (6 bases). TRBJ2-7 matches the DNA end more closely, so the J call is doubtful. From germline, CDR1 is SGHTA and CDR2 FQGNSA. The CDR3 extends over 14 amino acids. The CDR3 here is CASSPSAGPYEQYF. The CDR3 bases are TGTGCCAGCAGCCCTAGTGCGGGGCCCTACGAGCAGTACTTC.

This clonotype was seen at least ten times. The chain has TRBV20-1 and TRBJ2-7; tentatively, D is TRBD1 or TRBD2 (6 bases each). CDR1 and CDR2 (germline): DFQATT, SNEGSKA (reference sequence). CDR3 length equals 13 residues. Trimming cost V 6 bases and J 4 bases, with 16 bases left between them. The chain's CDR3 is CSAPWGAQYEQYF. For the CDR3, the DNA is TGCAGTGCGCCATGGGGGGCGCAGTACGAGCAGTACTTC.

The genes are TRBV5-1 and TRBJ2-1, with D unclear. The CDR3 is 12 amino acids. V lost 6 bases to trimming and J lost 5 bases, with 9 bases between them. The germline gives CDR1 SGHRS, CDR2 YFSETQ. The CDR3 loop is CASKNRNNEQFF. The CDR3 DNA reads as TGCGCCAGCAAGAACAGAAACAATGAGCAGTTCTTC.

This clonotype was seen only a few times. The chain links TRBV6-6 to TRBJ1-5; D perhaps matches TRBD1 (6 bases). This CDR3 has 14 residues. V was trimmed by 10 bases and J by 3 bases, leaving 16 bases between them. Germline V CDR1 and CDR2: MNHNY, SVGAGI (reference sequence). As DNA, the CDR3 is TGTGCCACCGCAAGGGGGGGCCTCAATCAGCCCCAGCATTTT. Translated: CATARGGLNQPQHF.

A few counts support this clonotype. The rearrangement joins TRBV29-1 to TRBJ1-1; possibly TRBD1 for D (6 bases). CDR1 is SQVTM and CDR2 is ANQGSEA in the germline V gene. The CDR3 consists of 13 residues. The ends were cut back, 5 bases at V and 1 base at J, with 11 bases in the middle. The DNA of the CDR3 is TGCAGCGTTACAGGGAGGGGGAACACTGAAGCTTTCTTT. This codes for CSVTGRGNTEAFF.

This chain uses TRBV3-1 with TRBJ2-7, with 7 bases matching TRBD1. The V gene end was trimmed by 4 bases and the J gene end by 7 bases; junction bases not matched to a gene: 10. Germline V lookup: CDR1 LGHDT, CDR2 YNNKEL (reference sequence). The CDR3 loop spans 14 amino acids. CDR3 DNA: TGTGCCAGCAGCCCGCGACAGGGCGGTTGGGAGCAGTACTTC. It yields the protein CASSPRQGGWEQYF.

V is TRBV28 and J is TRBJ1-5; D remains unclear. CDR1 is MDHEN, CDR2 SYDVKM, per germline. The CDR3 totals 14 residues. Trimming left V 6 bases short and J 4 bases short, with 13 bases between. CDR3 loop: CASRMWLENQPQHF. CDR3 DNA: TGTGCCAGCAGGATGTGGTTGGAGAATCAGCCCCAGCATTTT.

J is TRBJ2-2 and V is TRBV20-1, with 11 bases identical to TRBD2. The CDR3 loop spans 17 amino acids. The ends lost 3 bases at V and 6 bases at J; junction bases unmatched: 12. Germline V CDR1 and CDR2: DFQATT, SNEGSKA (reference sequence). The DNA of the CDR3 is TGCAGTGCTAGGGCCCTGGTTAGCGGGAGGGCCGCCGGGGAGCTGTTTTTT. Residues: CSARALVSGRAAGELFF.

The chain carries TRBV5-1 and TRBJ2-7, with TRBD2 matching 12 bases. CDR3 size: 14 residues. Germline V gene data show CDR1 as SGHRS and CDR2 as YFSETQ. V gave up 2 bases and J gave up 4 bases; unmatched junction bases: 1. The CDR3 DNA sequence: TGCGCCAGCAGCTTCGGGACTAGCGGGTACGAGCAGTACTTC. Translated: CASSFGTSGYEQYF.

This clonotype was observed a handful of times. The genes are TRBV3-1 and TRBJ1-6, with D tentatively TRBD1 (6 bases). This CDR3 spans 14 amino acids. Between the trimmed V and J ends, which lost 3 bases and 9 bases, there was a span of 12 bases. From germline, CDR1 is LGHDT and CDR2 YNNKEL (reference sequence). Written as DNA, the CDR3 is TGTGCCAGCAGCCATAACAGGGATGGTTCACCCCTCCACTTT. Its protein is CASSHNRDGSPLHF.

This clonotype was detected many times. The rearrangement uses TRBV29-1 and TRBJ2-3; D is undetermined. Germline loops: CDR1 SQVTM, CDR2 ANQGSEA. The CDR3 length is 13 residues. Trimming left V 3 bases short and J 1 base short, with 8 bases between. The CDR3 DNA follows: TGCAGCGTTGATGGATCGGGCACAGATACGCAGTATTTT. Translating it yields CSVDGSGTDTQYF.

The chain employs TRBV18 and TRBJ2-7; D may match TRBD1 or TRBD2 (5 bases each). This CDR3 spans 14 amino acids. V gave up 5 bases and J gave up 2 bases, with 13 bases separating them. Germline CDR1 KGHSH, CDR2 LQKENI. CDR3 sequence (DNA): TGTGCCAGCTCATCGGGACCGATCACCTACGAGCAGTACTTC. Residues: CASSSGPITYEQYF.

This clonotype has just a few counts. The junction does not match germline at one end; this may be a read error. This rearrangement joins TRBV20-1 to TRBJ2-1, with TRBD2 matching 7 bases. The CDR3 is made up of 14 amino acids. Germline V lookup: CDR1 DFQATT, CDR2 SNEGSKA (reference sequence). This CDR3 is CSASDSGLYNAQFF. CDR3 bases: TGCAGTGCTAGTGATAGCGGGTTATACAATGCGCAGTTCTTC.

This clonotype has just a few counts. This chain joins TRBV5-1 and TRBJ2-6; D may correspond to TRBD1 or TRBD2 (5 bases each). V gave up 0 bases and J gave up 0 bases, with 7 bases separating them. There are 16 residues in the CDR3. The V gene's germline CDR1 is SGHRS and CDR2 YFSETQ. The CDR3 region has the DNA TGCGCCAGCAGCTTGGGAGGGACCTCTGGGGCCAACGTCCTGACTTTC. Translation gives CASSLGGTSGANVLTF.

The chain carries TRBV25-1 and TRBJ2-5; tentatively, D is TRBD1 (5 bases). TRBJ2-1 matches the DNA end more closely, so the J call is doubtful. Germline V gives CDR1 MGHDK, CDR2 SYGVNS. The CDR3 totals 13 residues. The CDR3 sequence: CASSEYQGLGQFF. The CDR3, as DNA: TGTGCCAGCAGTGAATATCAGGGATTGGGGCAGTTCTTC.